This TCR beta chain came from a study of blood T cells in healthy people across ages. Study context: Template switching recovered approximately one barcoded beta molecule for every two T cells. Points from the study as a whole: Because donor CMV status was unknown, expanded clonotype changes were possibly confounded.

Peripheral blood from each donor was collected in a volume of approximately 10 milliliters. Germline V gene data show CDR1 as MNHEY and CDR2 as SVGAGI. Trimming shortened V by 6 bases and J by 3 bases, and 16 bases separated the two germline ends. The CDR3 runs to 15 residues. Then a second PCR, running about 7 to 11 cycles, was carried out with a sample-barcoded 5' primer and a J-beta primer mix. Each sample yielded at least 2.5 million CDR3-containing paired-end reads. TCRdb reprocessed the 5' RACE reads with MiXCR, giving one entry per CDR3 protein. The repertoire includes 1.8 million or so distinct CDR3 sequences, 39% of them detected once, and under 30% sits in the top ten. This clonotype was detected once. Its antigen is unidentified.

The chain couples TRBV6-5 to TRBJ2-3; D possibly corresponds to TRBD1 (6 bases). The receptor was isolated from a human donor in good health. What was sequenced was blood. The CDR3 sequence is CASRPGQGSTDTQYF. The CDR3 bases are TGTGCCAGCAGGCCGGGACAAGGATCGACAGATACGCAGTATTTT.